These 28 T cell receptor beta chains share one sample of origin, sequenced in a study of T cell changes during pregnancy in multiple sclerosis. Assay used: immunoSEQ multiplex PCR; TCRdb lists only in-frame clones, some missing. The sample includes approximately 80,000 clones, 85% to 95% of them seen just once. The sample was peripheral blood, taken in the third trimester of pregnancy. Source of these receptors: a female donor with multiple sclerosis, enrolled in a pregnancy study.

This clone occurred a few times. The V call is TRBV19, the J call TRBJ1-5; D call uncertain. CDR1 and CDR2 from the germline V gene are LNHDA and SQIVND (reference sequence). Trimming removed 6 bases from V and 4 bases from J, with 22 bases in between. The CDR3 is made up of 17 amino acids. CDR3 in DNA: TGTGCCAGTAGAGGCGAAGTAGGCTCTCGGGGAAATCAGCCCCAGCATTTT. Amino acids: CASRGEVGSRGNQPQHF.

The chain is built from TRBV5-1 and TRBJ2-3; 8 nucleotides align to TRBD1. Losses at the gene ends were 0 bases for V and 2 bases for J; bases not matched to a gene: 8. The germline V gene encodes CDR1 SGHRS and CDR2 YFSETQ. There are 17 residues in the CDR3. The CDR3 reads CASSLVPDRGLTDTQYF. The CDR3, as DNA: TGCGCCAGCAGCTTGGTCCCAGACAGGGGACTCACAGATACGCAGTATTTT.

The CDR3 DNA follows: TGTGCCAGCTCACCAAGGAGTCGGTCCGACACTGAAGCTTTCTTT. Translated: CASSPRSRSDTEAFF. The chain has TRBV18 and TRBJ1-1; D is unresolved. V was pared by 2 bases and J by 3 bases, with 13 bases between. This CDR3 comprises 15 residues. Germline V lookup: CDR1 KGHSH, CDR2 LQKENI.

The chain combines TRBV4-1 with TRBJ1-6; D call uncertain. Germline-derived CDR1 and CDR2 are MGHRA and YSYEKL. V gave up 0 bases and J gave up 8 bases, with 17 bases separating them. The CDR3 runs 17 residues. CDR3 amino acids: CASSQDSESVADSPLHF. CDR3 nucleotide sequence: TGCGCCAGCAGCCAAGACTCGGAGTCCGTGGCCGATTCACCCCTCCACTTT.

The chain employs TRBV29-1 and TRBJ2-7; 9 bases align to TRBD1. Per germline, CDR1 SQVTM and CDR2 ANQGSEA. The CDR3 is made up of 13 amino acids. V shed 7 bases and J 5 bases; nucleotides not matched to a gene: 9. CDR3 in DNA: TGCAGCGCGCGCGGGACAGGGTCGGACGAGCAGTACTTC. Its translation: CSARGTGSDEQYF.

The chain couples TRBV7-9 to TRBJ1-1; D remains unclear. Germline CDR1 and CDR2: SEHNR and FQNEAQ (reference sequence). Trimming took off 1 base at V and 1 base at J, with 7 bases between the two ends. The CDR3 contains 14 residues. The CDR3 nucleotides read TGTGCCAGCAGCTTAGGCCGGTCGAACACTGAAGCTTTCTTT. Translating it yields CASSLGRSNTEAFF.

V is TRBV6-4 and J is TRBJ2-3, with 8 bases identical to TRBD2. Per germline, CDR1 MRHNA and CDR2 SNTAGT. V was clipped by 3 bases and J by 0 bases; unmatched bases: 2. This CDR3 contains 15 residues. The CDR3 here is CASSDGGGSTDTQYF. The DNA for the CDR3 is TGTGCCAGCAGTGATGGCGGGGGGAGCACAGATACGCAGTATTTT.

This clone was detected once. The rearrangement uses TRBV6-5 and TRBJ1-1, with D uncertain. Germline CDR1 MNHEY, CDR2 SVGAGI. V was cut by 8 bases and J by 2 bases, with 15 bases left in between. This CDR3 is built from 14 residues. Written as DNA, the CDR3 is TGTGCCAGCGGCGGAGGGTCAACCAACACTGAAGCTTTCTTT. Translated, it gives CASGGGSTNTEAFF.

V gene TRBV7-8 combines with J gene TRBJ1-2; 7 nucleotides align to TRBD1. The CDR3 loop spans 15 amino acids. J was trimmed by 9 bases and V by 4 bases; bases with no gene match: 14. Germline CDR1 SGHVS, CDR2 FQNEAQ. The CDR3 sequence: CASSYRQGWADRYTF. CDR3 DNA: TGTGCCAGCAGCTATCGACAGGGTTGGGCGGACCGCTACACCTTC.

This sequence joins TRBV29-1 and TRBJ2-7, with a weak D call TRBD1 (6 bases). CDR3 length: 12 amino acids. V lost 7 bases and J lost 7, with 17 bases in between. The V gene's germline CDR1 is SQVTM and CDR2 ANQGSEA. The CDR3 sequence is CSASNRAGEQYF. The CDR3, as DNA: TGCAGCGCCTCTAACAGGGCAGGGGAGCAGTACTTC.

The CDR3 nucleotides read TGTGCCAGCTCACCATCCGAGATCTCTGGAAACACCATATATTTT. Encoded protein: CASSPSEISGNTIYF. V is TRBV18 and J is TRBJ1-3; D uncertain. The CDR3 is 15 residues long. Germline CDR1 reads KGHSH; CDR2 reads LQKENI. V was trimmed by 2 bases and J by 0 bases, leaving 8 bases between them. The variable domain in full, completed from reference TRBV18 and TRBJ1-3, reads NAGVMQNPRHLVRRRGQEARLRCSPMKGHSHVYWYRQLPEEGLKFMVYLQKENIIDESGMPKERFSAEFPKEGPSILRIQQVVRGDSAAYFCASSPSEISGNTIYFGEGSWLTVV.

The rearrangement links TRBV7-6 to TRBJ1-3; tentative D call: TRBD1 (6 bases). The CDR3 has 15 residues. Deletions cut 2 bases from V and 5 bases from J, with 13 bases between. CDR1 and CDR2 from the germline V gene are SGHVS and FNYEAQ. CDR3 in DNA: TGTGCCAGCAGCTTATCCCAGGGGAGCCGAAACACCATATATTTT. Translated: CASSLSQGSRNTIYF.

This clone is a singleton in its sample. This rearrangement joins TRBV7-8 to TRBJ1-1; D is perhaps TRBD1 (5 bases). Germline CDR1 reads SGHVS; CDR2 reads FQNEAQ. With 2 bases removed from V and 7 bases from J, the gap between germline ends came to 17 bases. This CDR3 comprises 15 residues. The CDR3 DNA sequence: TGTGCCAGCAGCTTAACCCCGGACATACTTCTTGAAGCTTTCTTT. Translating gives CASSLTPDILLEAFF. The whole variable domain, remainder taken from reference TRBV7-8 and TRBJ1-1, is GAGVSQSPRYKVAKRGQDVALRCDPISGHVSLFWYQQALGQGPEFLTYFQNEAQLDKSGLPSDRFFAERPEGSVSTLKIQRTQQEDSAVYLCASSLTPDILLEAFFGQGTRLTVV.

The chain joins TRBV7-8 to TRBJ2-3, with D perhaps TRBD2 (5 bases). The CDR3 has 12 amino acids. V was trimmed by 5 bases and J by 8 bases, leaving 11 bases between them. Per germline, CDR1 SGHVS and CDR2 FQNEAQ. CDR3 coding DNA: TGTGCCAGCAGCCCTGAGGCGGGTACGCAGTATTTT. Amino acid sequence: CASSPEAGTQYF. The whole variable domain, remainder taken from reference TRBV7-8 and TRBJ2-3, is GAGVSQSPRYKVAKRGQDVALRCDPISGHVSLFWYQQALGQGPEFLTYFQNEAQLDKSGLPSDRFFAERPEGSVSTLKIQRTQQEDSAVYLCASSPEAGTQYFGPGTRLTVL.

The rearrangement joins TRBV2 to TRBJ2-1; 7 bases agree with TRBD1. The CDR3 length is 14 residues. V was pared by 9 bases and J by 0 bases, with 5 bases of the junction left unmatched. Per the germline V gene, CDR1 is SNHLY and CDR2 is FYNNEI. The CDR3 sequence is CARRTGASYNEQFF. As DNA, the CDR3 is TGTGCCAGACGAACAGGGGCCTCCTACAATGAGCAGTTCTTC.

Only one count was recorded for this clone. The J gene is TRBJ1-1, the V gene TRBV6-5; TRBD1 matches 9 bases. The J segment lost 5 bases and the V segment lost 7 bases, leaving 8 bases of the junction unmatched. This CDR3 has 14 amino acids. Germline assignment: CDR1 MNHEY and CDR2 SVGAGI. CDR3 nucleotide sequence: TGTGCCAGCAATGAGGGGACAGGGCTTACTGAAGCTTTCTTT. Its translation: CASNEGTGLTEAFF.

This chain connects TRBV7-9 to TRBJ2-2, with 7 bases lining up with TRBD1. The CDR3 covers 19 residues. Germline CDR1 is SEHNR and CDR2 is FQNEAQ (reference sequence). Unmatched junction bases numbered 17, after V lost 5 bases and J lost 2 bases. CDR3 sequence: CASSDLQQLTGANTGELFF. As DNA, the CDR3 is TGTGCCAGCAGCGATCTCCAACAATTAACAGGGGCTAACACCGGGGAGCTGTTTTTT.

Concerning this clone itself: One end of the junction is discordant with germline, which a read error may explain. This sequence joins TRBV18 and TRBJ2-7; weak D call: TRBD2 (7 bases). Germline V gene data show CDR1 as KGHSH and CDR2 as LQKENI. The CDR3 runs to 16 residues. The CDR3 sequence is CASSPPGSGGSHEQYF. CDR3 bases: TGTGCCAGCTCACCACCGGGTTCGGGGGGCTCCCACGAGCAGTACTTC.

CDR3: CASSVSGAGETQYF. CDR3 DNA sequence: TGTGCCAGTAGTGTTAGCGGGGCCGGGGAGACCCAGTACTTC. The chain links TRBV19 to TRBJ2-5, with 8 bases lining up with TRBD2. The CDR3 is 14 residues long. V shed 5 bases and J 5 bases; nucleotides not matched to a gene: 7. The germline V gene has CDR1 LNHDA and CDR2 SQIVND (reference sequence).

The rearrangement links TRBV7-2 to TRBJ1-1; weak D call: TRBD1 (5 bases). Trimming removed 3 bases from V and 11 bases from J, with 13 bases in between. The CDR3 consists of 12 residues. Germline-derived CDR1 and CDR2 are SGHTA and FQGNSA. The CDR3 sequence is CASSLGLSGAFF. DNA of the CDR3: TGTGCCAGCAGCTTGGGCCTTTCAGGGGCTTTCTTT.

As to this clone: Compared with germline, one end of the junction differs, possibly owing to a read error. The chain employs TRBV2 and TRBJ2-3, with 7 positions matching TRBD1. CDR1 is SNHLY and CDR2 is FYNNEI in the germline V gene. There are 13 residues in the CDR3. CDR3 residues: CASSETWTGTARF. CDR3 DNA: TGTGCCAGCAGTGAAACTTGGACAGGCACCGCCCGCTTT.

This rearrangement joins TRBV27 to TRBJ1-1; D is undetermined. The V gene's germline CDR1 is MNHEY and CDR2 SMNVEV (reference sequence). Trimming took off 4 bases at V and 0 bases at J, with 12 bases between the two ends. There are 15 residues in the CDR3. The CDR3: CASSSPTRMNTEAFF. As DNA, the CDR3 is TGTGCCAGCAGTTCCCCGACAAGGATGAACACTGAAGCTTTCTTT.

The chain couples TRBV18 to TRBJ2-5; a weak D match, TRBD1 (8 bases). V was clipped by 4 bases and J by 4 bases, with 31 bases between them. The CDR3 is 20 amino acids. Germline loops: CDR1 KGHSH, CDR2 LQKENI. This CDR3 reads CASSRRKAAGDRGYGETQYF. DNA of the CDR3: TGTGCCAGCTCACGACGGAAGGCGGCGGGAGACAGGGGTTACGGAGAGACCCAGTACTTC.

The chain employs TRBV9 and TRBJ2-7; the D gene is possibly TRBD2 (5 bases). In germline, CDR1 is SGDLS, CDR2 YYNGEE. Trimming took 7 bases from V and 0 from J, leaving 11 bases between them. The CDR3 runs to 13 residues. The CDR3: CASSDGNSYEQYF. As DNA, the CDR3 is TGTGCCAGCTCCGACGGGAACTCCTACGAGCAGTACTTC.

V is TRBV9 and J is TRBJ2-3, with a possible D match to TRBD1 (5 bases). Germline CDR1 SGDLS, CDR2 YYNGEE. The CDR3 runs 15 residues. V was trimmed by 1 base and J by 3 bases, leaving 12 bases between them. Written as DNA, the CDR3 is TGTGCCAGCAGCGTAAGGCAGGGTGGAACAGATACGCAGTATTTT. Amino acids: CASSVRQGGTDTQYF.

The count of this clone is one. This chain uses TRBV9 with TRBJ1-3; D perhaps matches TRBD1 (6 bases). The germline V gene encodes CDR1 SGDLS and CDR2 YYNGEE. The CDR3 totals 18 residues. Trimming stripped 5 bases from V and 1 base from J, with 22 bases between. CDR3 in amino acids: CASSSGGRVSLSGNTIYF. CDR3 bases: TGTGCCAGCAGTAGTGGGGGCCGAGTAAGCCTTTCTGGAAACACCATATATTTT.

V and J are TRBV15 and TRBJ1-4; D unresolved. V was shortened by 5 bases and J by 7 bases, with 14 bases between the two germline ends. Germline values: CDR1 LNHNV, CDR2 YYDKDF (reference sequence). There are 14 residues in the CDR3. CDR3 amino acids: CATSDIRAGEKLFF. In DNA form, the CDR3 reads TGTGCCACCAGCGATATCCGGGCGGGTGAAAAACTGTTTTTT.

The genes are TRBV5-4 and TRBJ2-1; 7 bases align to TRBD1. Unmatched junction bases numbered 3, after V lost 4 bases and J lost 2 bases. This CDR3 comprises 14 residues. Germline V gives CDR1 SGHNT, CDR2 YYREEE (reference sequence). CDR3 residues: CASSPTGPYNEQFF. The CDR3, as DNA: TGTGCCAGCAGCCCGACAGGGCCCTACAATGAGCAGTTCTTC.